This TCR beta chain was found in a study of shared clonotypes between healthy human individuals. Study-wide points: In contrast to clonotypes shared by all four donors, non-shared clonotypes had lower generation probabilities.

Genomic DNA of every subset was divided equally among multiple immunoSEQ plates. This table comes from immunoSEQ multiplex PCR, and its TCRdb copy is limited to in-frame clones, with some not included. The data contain some 2.1 million clones, just over 90% of them singletons. Naive CD8 cells, CD45RO-negative and positively selected for CCR7, excluded terminally differentiated effector memory CD45RA+ cells. Points on this clone: Its antigen is not identified.

V lost 4 bases, J lost 2 bases, and 9 bases lay in between. Germline V gene sequence: CDR1 SEHNR, CDR2 FQNEAQ (reference sequence). This CDR3 has 13 residues. This receptor was taken from a young man in good health. Some clones in this sample may be carry-over from other donors' samples. The sample consisted of naive CD8+ T cells from PBMCs. The chain combines TRBV7-9 with TRBJ2-7; D gene uncertain. As DNA, the CDR3 is TGTGCCAGCAGCTATCCAGGTCCCTACGAGCAGTACTTC. Its translation: CASSYPGPYEQYF.